Below, 19 T cell receptor beta chains from the same sample are listed, as sequenced in a study of PD-1 blockade in classical Hodgkin lymphoma. The method was immunoSEQ multiplex PCR; TCRdb's version includes in-frame clones alone and lacks a portion of them. The profile shows tens of thousands of clones, approximately 80% of them singletons. This sample's time point: cycle 4 day 1 (C4D1), after five to seven weeks of nivolumab. No patient escaped relapse after autologous stem cell transplantation, and brentuximab vedotin exposure varied. Sample: peripheral blood mononuclear cells (PBMCs), taken before the fourth cycle of nivolumab. The receptors derive from a human donor with classical Hodgkin lymphoma.

V is TRBV2 and J is TRBJ1-6, with D maybe TRBD1 (6 bases). The CDR3 has 14 residues. Trimming cost V 4 bases and J 6 bases, with 10 bases left between them. Germline assignment: CDR1 SNHLY and CDR2 FYNNEI. The chain's CDR3 is CASSVGQRNSPLHF. The CDR3 region has the DNA TGTGCCAGCAGTGTCGGACAGCGTAATTCACCCCTCCACTTT.

The V call is TRBV4-2, the J call TRBJ1-1; 8 bases match TRBD1. J was trimmed by 11 bases and V by 0 bases; bases with no gene match: 11. This CDR3 has 15 residues. CDR1 and CDR2 from the germline V gene are LGHNA and YNFKEQ. The CDR3: CASSQDISGQGAAFF. The CDR3, as DNA: TGTGCCAGCAGCCAAGATATATCGGGGCAGGGGGCCGCTTTCTTT.

A few counts support this clone. The chain joins TRBV2 to TRBJ2-2; 7 positions match TRBD1. Germline V lookup: CDR1 SNHLY, CDR2 FYNNEI. With V trimmed by 2 bases and J by 4 bases, 4 bases remained unmatched. The CDR3 spans 15 residues. CDR3 bases: TGTGCCAGCAGTGAAACCTACAGGGGCACCGGGGAGCTGTTTTTT. It encodes CASSETYRGTGELFF.

This clone came up a few times. The sample holds other DNA sequences that translate to the same CDR3. The chain couples TRBV6-5 to TRBJ2-7; a weak D match, TRBD2 (6 bases). V was shortened by 2 bases and J by 3 bases, with 8 bases between the two germline ends. The germline V gene encodes CDR1 MNHEY and CDR2 SVGAGI. This CDR3 is built from 13 residues. The CDR3 DNA reads as TGTGCCAGCAGTTACCGGGGGAGCTACGAGCAGTACTTC. Residues: CASSYRGSYEQYF.

This chain connects TRBV5-1 to TRBJ2-7, with D possibly matching TRBD2 (5 bases). Germline V lookup: CDR1 SGHRS, CDR2 YFSETQ. CDR3 length equals 15 residues. Trimming cost V 4 bases and J 7 bases, with 21 bases left between them. The CDR3 region has the DNA TGCGCCAGCAGCGAGTACGGGAACCCTATTTGGGAGCAGTACTTC. Its protein is CASSEYGNPIWEQYF.

This chain joins TRBV18 and TRBJ2-7, with 14 positions matching TRBD2. V was pared by 3 bases and J by 6 bases, with 1 base of the junction left unmatched. The CDR3 extends over 14 amino acids. The germline V gene has CDR1 KGHSH and CDR2 LQKENI. CDR3 DNA sequence: TGTGCCAGCTCACCGGGACTAGCGGGGGTCGAGCAGTACTTC. Translated, it gives CASSPGLAGVEQYF.

The V gene is TRBV6-1, the J gene TRBJ2-7; a weak D match, TRBD1 (6 bases). Per the germline V gene, CDR1 is MNHNS and CDR2 is SASEGT. V was trimmed by 6 bases and J by 0 bases, leaving 21 bases between them. The CDR3 has 17 amino acids. CDR3 nucleotides: TGTGCCAGCAGGGAAAGCCGGGACATATTGAGCTCCTACGAGCAGTACTTC. It encodes CASRESRDILSSYEQYF.

The CDR3 DNA reads TGCGCCAGCAGCCAAGACCGGTTCTATGGCTACACCTTC. It codes for CASSQDRFYGYTF. The chain has TRBV4-1 and TRBJ1-2; D not certain. Looked up from germline, CDR1 is MGHRA and CDR2 is YSYEKL. Trimming cost V 0 bases and J 4 bases, with 6 bases left between them. The CDR3 sequence is 13 residues long.

The V gene is TRBV27, the J gene TRBJ2-5; D gene unclear. CDR3 length equals 11 residues. Germline V gene lookup returns CDR1 MNHEY and CDR2 SMNVEV (reference sequence). V was shortened by 5 bases and J by 2 bases, with 3 bases between the two germline ends. The CDR3 is CASSLQETQYF. The CDR3 DNA reads as TGTGCCAGCAGTCTTCAAGAGACCCAGTACTTC.

The chain is built from TRBV11-2 and TRBJ2-1; unclear D gene. The CDR3 totals 14 residues. The germline V and J ends were trimmed by 5 bases and 1 base, with 9 bases remaining between them. Germline loops: CDR1 SGHAT, CDR2 FQNNGV. CDR3 in DNA: TGTGCCAGCAGCAATCTAGAATCCTACAATGAGCAGTTCTTC. As protein: CASSNLESYNEQFF.

This chain uses TRBV7-8 with TRBJ2-3, with TRBD2 identical over 7 bases. The CDR3 totals 15 residues. V was clipped by 3 bases and J by 1 base; unmatched bases: 4. Germline V lookup: CDR1 SGHVS, CDR2 FQNEAQ. The CDR3 DNA reads as TGTGCCAGCAGCTTGGCGCTAGCGGGCACAGATACGCAGTATTTT. Protein: CASSLALAGTDTQYF.

The rearrangement uses TRBV6-4 and TRBJ2-1; 10 bases map to TRBD2. V lost 6 bases, J lost 7 bases, and 9 bases stayed unmatched. This CDR3 spans 15 amino acids. The germline gives CDR1 MRHNA, CDR2 SNTAGT. Here the CDR3 DNA reads TGTGCCAGCAGGATACTAGCGGGAACCAAAAATGAGCAGTTCTTC. This sequence encodes CASRILAGTKNEQFF.

The chain links TRBV7-2 to TRBJ2-7; 8 positions agree with TRBD1. This CDR3 spans 15 amino acids. The J segment lost 0 bases and the V segment lost 5 bases, leaving 6 bases of the junction unmatched. Germline CDR1 is SGHTA and CDR2 is FQGNSA. The chain's CDR3 is CASSSRDRLSYEQYF. The CDR3 bases are TGTGCCAGCAGCAGCCGGGACAGGCTCTCCTACGAGCAGTACTTC.

This sequence joins TRBV18 and TRBJ2-2, with D unclear. V lost 4 bases and J lost 6, with 9 bases in between. The CDR3 has 13 amino acids. The V gene's germline CDR1 is KGHSH and CDR2 LQKENI. In DNA form, the CDR3 reads TGTGCCAGCTCACTGCTGATGCCCGGGGAGCTGTTTTTT. As protein: CASSLLMPGELFF.

In its sample, this clone was seen a few times. The J gene is TRBJ2-3, the V gene TRBV2, with D hard to call. CDR3 length: 11 amino acids. Trimming stripped 5 bases from V and 2 bases from J, with 2 bases between. CDR1 and CDR2 from the germline V gene are SNHLY and FYNNEI. The CDR3 spells CASSYTDTQYF. Written as DNA, the CDR3 is TGTGCCAGCAGTTACACAGATACGCAGTATTTT.

Only one count was recorded for this clone. The CDR3 bases are TGTGCCAGCAGTTTAGTAGCGGGAGGGCCTATCAATGAGCAGTTCTTC. Amino acids: CASSLVAGGPINEQFF. The chain couples TRBV27 to TRBJ2-1; 11 bases match TRBD2. The CDR3 sequence is 16 residues long. Germline V gene data show CDR1 as MNHEY and CDR2 as SMNVEV (reference sequence). With V trimmed by 2 bases and J by 6 bases, 6 bases remained unmatched.

V and J are TRBV2 and TRBJ2-2; tentatively, D is TRBD2 (6 bases). In germline, CDR1 is SNHLY, CDR2 FYNNEI. The CDR3 sequence is 13 residues long. V was pared by 9 bases and J by 7 bases, with 15 bases between. CDR3 region: CASRTISGGELFF. CDR3 bases: TGTGCCAGTCGGACTATCTCCGGCGGGGAGCTGTTTTTT. Complete variable domain (other parts from reference TRBV2 and TRBJ2-2): EPEVTQTPSHQVTQMGQEVILRCVPISNHLYFYWYRQILGQKVEFLVSFYNNEISEKSEIFDDQFSVERPDGSNFTLKIRSTKLEDSAMYFCASRTISGGELFFGEGSRLTVL.

This CDR3 reads CASSVEKLSSYGYTF. In DNA, the CDR3 is TGTGCCAGCAGTGTTGAGAAACTCTCAAGCTATGGCTACACCTTC. V is TRBV2 and J is TRBJ1-2; D gene unclear. Germline CDR1 SNHLY, CDR2 FYNNEI. This CDR3 spans 15 amino acids. Trimming removed 4 bases at V and 4 bases at J, with 16 bases between.

The chain employs TRBV30 and TRBJ2-5; the D is unclear. The V gene's germline CDR1 is GTSNPN and CDR2 SVGIG (reference sequence). V was clipped by 2 bases and J by 4 bases, with 14 bases between them. The CDR3 runs 14 residues. The CDR3 DNA reads TGTGCCTGGAGTTTCCGAGGCCGCCGAGAGACCCAGTACTTC. Protein: CAWSFRGRRETQYF.